This is a list of T cell receptor beta chains from one sample in a study of metastatic and nonmetastatic thyroid tumors. TCRdb called clones again from the PCR reads with MiXCR. The sample holds some 23,000 clones, roughly 22% seen once. The sample comprised adjacent normal tissue. The receptors shown here come from a female donor with papillary thyroid cancer or a benign thyroid nodule (not recorded which). Some clones in this sample may be carry-over from other donors' samples. CDR3s include the opening cysteine and the closing phenylalanine or tryptophan. The D gene is left open where the match is weak. Some rows mark clone size as missing; the rest say once, few, many or name a class of expanded clone.

V	J	size	D	CDR3	DNA
TRBV28	TRBJ1-2	.	.	CASSLSNIGVYTF	TGTGCCAGCAGTTTATCTAATATAGGGGTCTACACCTTC
TRBV4-1	TRBJ1-2	many	TRBD1	CASSYLGQGTADYGYTF	TGCGCCAGCAGTTATCTCGGACAGGGAACGGCGGACTATGGCTACACCTTC
TRBV7-6	TRBJ2-3	many	TRBD2	CASSRPSGSKDTQYF	TGTGCCAGCAGCCGCCCTAGCGGGAGTAAGGATACGCAGTATTTT
TRBV6-1	TRBJ2-7	medium-sized	.	CASRPRTAQNYEQYF	TGTGCCAGCAGACCTAGGACAGCCCAAAACTACGAGCAGTACTTC
TRBV6-1	TRBJ1-4	many	.	CASSAEGLEKLFF	TGTGCCAGCAGCGCCGAGGGGCTAGAAAAACTGTTTTTT
TRBV7-3	TRBJ2-5	many	.	CASSLTGGQETQYF	TGTGCCAGCAGCTTAACGGGGGGCCAAGAGACCCAGTACTTC
TRBV7-9	TRBJ2-4	many	TRBD2	CASSWLAGVVNIQYF	TGTGCCAGCAGCTGGCTAGCGGGAGTTGTAAACATTCAGTACTTC
TRBV19	TRBJ1-1	.	.	CASGIEGGTMGRDTEAFF	TGTGCCAGTGGTATCGAGGGGGGGACAATGGGCCGGGACACTGAAGCCTTCTTT
TRBV29-1	TRBJ1-2	many	.	CSVFLGFLYGYTF	TGCAGCGTTTTCCTGGGGTTTCTCTATGGCTACACCTTC
TRBV7-3	TRBJ2-2	medium-sized	.	CASTPGPGELFF	TGTGCCAGCACCCCAGGGCCCGGGGAGCTGTTTTTT
TRBV24-1	TRBJ2-1	few	TRBD1	CATSDFQRGQGGDEQFF	TGTGCCACCAGTGATTTCCAGAGAGGACAGGGTGGGGATGAGCAGTTCTTC
TRBV6-1	TRBJ1-1	medium-sized	TRBD1	CASIVGQIAFF	TGTGCCAGCATAGTGGGACAGATCGCTTTCTTT
TRBV27	TRBJ2-1	many	.	CASSLEGTYYNEQFF	TGTGCCAGCAGTTTAGAAGGGACCTACTACAATGAGCAGTTCTTC
TRBV7-2	TRBJ2-1	many	.	CANEELSYNEQFF	TGTGCCAACGAGGAACTCTCCTACAATGAGCAGTTCTTC
TRBV7-3	TRBJ2-7	many	TRBD1	CASSRDRAAYEQYF	TGTGCCAGCAGCAGAGACAGGGCCGCCTACGAGCAGTACTTC
TRBV20-1	TRBJ2-3	many	TRBD2	CSASTSGRTDTQYF	TGCAGTGCTAGCACTAGCGGGAGGACAGATACGCAGTATTTT
TRBV27	TRBJ2-7	medium-sized	TRBD1	CASSPGTGVEQYF	TGTGCCAGCAGTCCTGGGACAGGGGTCGAGCAGTACTTC
TRBV12-3/TRBV12-4	TRBJ1-6	medium-sized	.	CASSPPWQGGDYNSPLHF	TGTGCCAGCAGTCCCCCCTGGCAGGGAGGCGACTATAATTCACCCCTCCACTTT
TRBV3-2	TRBJ2-1	few	.	CASNLAGESYNEQFF	TGTGCCAGCAACCTAGCGGGAGAGTCCTACAATGAGCAGTTCTTC
TRBV5-1	TRBJ1-2	once	.	CASSLEGSYGYTF	TGCGCCAGCAGCTTGGAGGGAAGCTATGGCTACACCTTC
TRBV4-1	TRBJ2-7	many	TRBD2	CASSPRLAGGLSHGEQYF	TGCGCCAGCAGCCCGAGACTAGCGGGAGGTTTAAGCCATGGCGAGCAGTACTTC
TRBV7-9	TRBJ2-5	few	TRBD2	CASSLGLAGGQETQYF	TGTGCCAGTAGCTTAGGACTAGCGGGAGGGCAAGAGACCCAGTACTTC
TRBV7-2	TRBJ1-4	many	TRBD1	CASSTRQGAGGATNEKLFF	TGTGCCAGCAGCACTCGACAGGGGGCTGGTGGCGCAACTAATGAAAAACTGTTTTTT
TRBV18	TRBJ2-7	.	TRBD1	CASSPRDRTYEQYF	TGTGCCAGCTCACCCCGGGACAGAACCTACGAGCAGTACTTC
TRBV27	TRBJ2-5	many	.	CASAGTALQETQYF	TGTGCCAGCGCCGGGACGGCACTACAAGAGACCCAGTACTTC
TRBV6-5	TRBJ2-7	.	.	CASSLRREQYF	TGTGCCAGCAGTTTGCGGAGGGAGCAGTACTTC
TRBV20-1	TRBJ2-7	medium-sized	.	CSALEPSYEQYF	TGCAGTGCTCTAGAGCCCTCCTACGAGCAGTACTTC
TRBV7-7	TRBJ2-3	.	.	CASSSGVGTDTQYF	TGTGCTAGCAGCTCTGGGGTGGGCACAGATACGCAGTATTTT
TRBV20-1	TRBJ2-1	many	TRBD2	CSARDTREGQFF	TGCAGTGCTAGAGATACGCGGGAGGGGCAGTTCTTC
TRBV3-1	TRBJ1-1	many	.	CASSQGGDSEAFF	TGTGCCAGCAGCCAAGGGGGGGATTCTGAAGCTTTCTTT
TRBV15	TRBJ1-4	many	TRBD1	CATSTGQGATNEKLFF	TGTGCCACCAGCACCGGACAGGGTGCAACTAATGAAAAACTGTTTTTT
TRBV11-2	TRBJ1-3	medium-sized	.	CASSLNPGNTIYF	TGTGCCAGCAGCTTAAATCCTGGAAACACCATATATTTT
TRBV9	TRBJ2-2	many	TRBD2	CASSLRGLENTGELFF	TGTGCCAGCAGCCTAAGGGGACTAGAAAATACCGGGGAGCTGTTTTTT
TRBV6-4	TRBJ1-2	.	.	CASSDTPQGLGGYTF	TGTGCCAGCAGTGACACCCCACAGGGCCTAGGAGGCTACACCTTC
TRBV5-1	TRBJ1-1	many	.	CASRLRGGNTEAFF	TGCGCCAGCAGGCTGAGGGGGGGGAACACTGAAGCTTTCTTT
TRBV7-2	TRBJ1-1	many	TRBD1	CASRTGSGTEAFF	TGTGCCAGCAGGACAGGGAGCGGCACTGAAGCTTTCTTT
TRBV7-2	TRBJ1-1	many	TRBD1	CASSWGQRNTEAFF	TGTGCCAGCAGCTGGGGACAGAGGAACACTGAAGCTTTCTTT
TRBV2	TRBJ2-7	many	.	CAGSRRQYEQYF	TGTGCCGGCAGTCGGAGACAGTACGAGCAGTACTTC
TRBV6-1	TRBJ1-2	many	TRBD1	CASSSPGQDGGYTF	TGTGCCAGCAGCTCCCCGGGACAGGACGGTGGCTACACCTTC
TRBV4-1	TRBJ2-5	many	.	CASSQDSGVETQYF	TGCGCCAGCAGCCAAGATTCAGGGGTGGAGACCCAGTACTTC
TRBV7-6	TRBJ2-7	many	TRBD2	CASSARPGGRDEQYF	TGTGCCAGCAGCGCGCGGCCGGGGGGGCGAGACGAGCAGTACTTC
TRBV7-2	TRBJ2-1	.	TRBD2	CASSLAPSLAANYNEQFF	TGTGCCAGCAGCTTAGCCCCCTCGCTAGCGGCAAACTACAATGAGCAGTTCTTC
TRBV7-8	TRBJ2-7	few	.	CASSLGAGSYEQYF	TGTGCCAGCAGCTTAGGAGCCGGGTCCTACGAGCAGTACTTC
TRBV12-3/TRBV12-4	TRBJ2-5	medium-sized	TRBD2	CASSPMKASGSLLETQYF	TGTGCCAGCAGTCCCATGAAGGCTAGCGGGAGTTTATTGGAGACCCAGTACTTC
TRBV12-5	TRBJ2-1	.	TRBD2	CASGYKGTSGKNEQFF	TGTGCTAGTGGCTACAAGGGGACTAGCGGTAAGAATGAGCAGTTCTTC
TRBV28	TRBJ2-4	many	.	CASSLYTENIQYF	TGTGCCAGCAGTTTATATACAGAAAACATTCAGTACTTC